The T cell receptor (beta chain) described here comes from a study of blood T cells in healthy people across ages. Germline V CDR1 and CDR2: MDHEN, SYDVKM. The CDR3 runs 12 residues. Whole-study results and caveats: TCR beta diversity tracked closely with naive T cell percentage.

The second PCR ran about 6 to 12 cycles with a sample-barcoded 5' primer and J-beta primers. Every sample produced at least 2.5 million CDR3-containing paired-end reads. MiXCR, applied by TCRdb to the 5' RACE reads, yields one record per CDR3 protein. Of about 1.8 million distinct CDR3 sequences in the sample, roughly 50% were seen once. To note about this clonotype: The antigen is undetermined.

The study recruited healthy Caucasian donors from Russia who were aged about 6 to 95. For every donor, a draw yielded around 9.4 milliliters of peripheral blood. Sequenced sample: blood. The clonotype was recovered from a woman aged 40 to 55 in good health. The J gene is TRBJ2-1, the V gene TRBV28; D remains unclear. The J call may be faulty, since TRBJ2-7 better matches the DNA end. The CDR3 nucleotides are TGTGCCAGCATAGGCTCCTACAATGAGCAGTACTTC. Encoded protein: CASIGSYNEQYF.